Below are 18 T cell receptor beta chains sequenced from a single sample in a study of Graves' ophthalmopathy and Graves' hyperthyroidism. The authors amplified TCR beta CDR3 regions from RNA transcripts. The authors performed first-round RT-PCR with HTBI primers and then a second-round multiplex PCR. TCRdb reprocessed the multiplex PCR reads with MiXCR, giving one entry per CDR3 protein. The table has 150,000 to 200,000 distinct CDR3 sequences, 30% to 45% seen once. Material: peripheral blood. These receptors all stem from a man younger than 40 with Graves' ophthalmopathy.

The chain combines TRBV19 with TRBJ1-5; no reliable D call. Trimming removed 7 bases from V and 4 bases from J, with 17 bases in between. The CDR3 covers 15 residues. The germline V gene encodes CDR1 LNHDA and CDR2 SQIVND (reference sequence). The CDR3, as DNA: TGTGCCAGTAATACAATATTCCCCTCGAATCAGCCCCAGCATTTT. This encodes CASNTIFPSNQPQHF.

This clonotype was detected ten times or more. The rearrangement joins TRBV30 to TRBJ2-2; tentative D call: TRBD1 (5 bases). CDR1 is GTSNPN, CDR2 SVGIG, per germline (reference sequence). There are 12 residues in the CDR3. Between the trimmed V and J ends, which lost 2 bases and 10 bases, there was a span of 11 bases. Here the CDR3 DNA reads TGTGCCTGGAGTTCAGGGCCCTCGGAGCTGTTTTTT. Its translation: CAWSSGPSELFF.

At least ten counts were recorded for this clonotype. The V call is TRBV24-1, the J call TRBJ1-1, with D unresolved. V dropped 3 bases and J dropped 3 bases, with 13 bases sitting between them. The CDR3 loop spans 15 amino acids. Germline CDR1 KGHDR, CDR2 SFDVKD. The CDR3 DNA reads as TGTGCCACCAGTGATACCAGTGGACCGGACACTGAAGCTTTCTTT. It specifies CATSDTSGPDTEAFF.

This clonotype was recorded many times. The CDR3 region is CASSPGTSGISYEQYF. The CDR3 nucleotides are TGTGCCAGCAGCCCAGGGACTAGCGGGATTTCCTACGAGCAGTACTTC. V and J are TRBV12-3 or TRBV12-4 and TRBJ2-7; 13 bases line up with TRBD2. The CDR3 consists of 16 residues. Trimming took 6 bases from V and 1 from J; bases not matched to a gene: 6.

This clonotype was recorded many times. This chain links TRBV5-1 with TRBJ1-1; TRBD1 is a possible D gene (6 bases). V gave up 1 base and J gave up 0 bases, with 10 bases separating them. CDR1 SGHRS and CDR2 YFSETQ come from the germline V gene. This CDR3 is built from 15 residues. CDR3 sequence: CASSLRGTLNTEAFF. The CDR3 DNA sequence: TGCGCCAGCAGCTTGAGGGGGACATTGAACACTGAAGCTTTCTTT.

This clonotype was observed a few times. The chain uses TRBV6-2 or TRBV6-3 and TRBJ2-7; D unresolved. Germline loops: CDR1 MNHEY, CDR2 SVGEGT. The CDR3 is 17 residues long. The V end was cut by 5 bases, the J end by 0 bases, with 20 bases between. CDR3 coding DNA: TGTGCCAGCAGTCTCACCTCTTTGCGACCTAGCTCCTACGAGCAGTACTTC. It is translated as CASSLTSLRPSSYEQYF.

The chain links TRBV12-3 or TRBV12-4 to TRBJ1-2; perhaps TRBD1 as D (5 bases). The CDR3 is made up of 11 amino acids. V lost 5 bases, J lost 7 bases, and 8 bases lay in between. The CDR3 here is CASSNGAGYTF. The CDR3 nucleotides are TGTGCCAGCAGTAACGGGGCTGGCTACACCTTC.

This clonotype was seen just once. The V and J genes are TRBV6-1 and TRBJ2-5; D remains ambiguous. The germline CDR1 and CDR2 sequences are MNHNS and SASEGT. V was clipped by 5 bases and J by 5 bases, with 9 bases between them. The CDR3 contains 12 residues. The CDR3 DNA sequence: TGTGCCAGCAGTCCCAACACGGAGACCCAGTACTTC. It codes for CASSPNTETQYF.

This clonotype appeared many times. The V and J genes are TRBV29-1 and TRBJ1-2; no firm D call. The ends were cut back, 6 bases at V and 8 bases at J, with 19 bases in the middle. The CDR3 has 13 residues. The germline gives CDR1 SQVTM, CDR2 ANQGSEA. As DNA, the CDR3 is TGCAGCGTAGGACCCGGAGATCCGGGCGGCTACACCTTC. Encoded protein: CSVGPGDPGGYTF.

The rearrangement uses TRBV6-2 or TRBV6-3 and TRBJ2-7; weak D call: TRBD2 (5 bases). The V end lost 7 bases, the J end lost 5 bases, and 12 bases lay between the germline ends. The CDR3 is 12 residues long. Germline V gene lookup returns CDR1 MNHEY and CDR2 SVGEGT. CDR3 residues: CASKDYGNEQYF. CDR3 bases: TGTGCCAGCAAAGACTACGGAAACGAGCAGTACTTC.

V is TRBV29-1 and J is TRBJ1-1; the D gene is possibly TRBD1 (5 bases). This CDR3 contains 11 residues. V was clipped by 6 bases and J by 5 bases, with 10 bases between them. Per germline, CDR1 SQVTM and CDR2 ANQGSEA. CDR3 sequence (DNA): TGCAGCGTCGACAGTCGGACTGAAGCTTTCTTT. This encodes CSVDSRTEAFF. The full variable domain, rest sourced from reference TRBV29-1 and TRBJ1-1, is SAVISQKPSRDICQRGTSLTIQCQVDSQVTMMFWYRQQPGQSLTLIATANQGSEATYESGFVIDKFPISRPNLTFSTLTVSNMSPEDSSIYLCSVDSRTEAFFGQGTRLTVV.

This clonotype was seen many times. The chain links TRBV3-1 to TRBJ2-7; D is uncertain. The CDR3 covers 12 residues. V was cut by 1 base and J by 7 bases, with 8 bases left in between. From germline, CDR1 is LGHDT and CDR2 YNNKEL (reference sequence). The CDR3 sequence: CASSQVSEEQYF. The CDR3, as DNA: TGTGCCAGCAGCCAAGTAAGCGAGGAGCAGTACTTC.

V is TRBV11-2 and J is TRBJ1-2; 8 positions agree with TRBD1. Germline V gene lookup returns CDR1 SGHAT and CDR2 FQNNGV. After removal of 3 bases from V and 0 bases from J, the junction contained 6 bases not matched to a gene. The CDR3 contains 16 residues. For the CDR3, the DNA is TGTGCCAGCAGCTTGTCCGGGACAGGAGCTAACTATGGCTACACCTTC. It translates to CASSLSGTGANYGYTF.

This clonotype was observed many times. The rearrangement links TRBV6-5 to TRBJ1-5; D is ambiguous. Per germline, CDR1 MNHEY and CDR2 SVGAGI. CDR3 length: 16 residues. Trimming stripped 3 bases from V and 0 bases from J, with 12 bases between. CDR3 in amino acids: CASSYPRTYSNQPQHF. The CDR3 DNA reads TGTGCCAGCAGTTATCCGAGGACCTATAGCAATCAGCCCCAGCATTTT.

At least ten counts were recorded for this clonotype. The chain combines TRBV7-9 with TRBJ1-1; 10 nucleotides line up with TRBD1. The CDR3 consists of 17 residues. The V gene end was trimmed by 5 bases and the J gene end by 1 base; junction bases not matched to a gene: 10. Germline V gene sequence: CDR1 SEHNR, CDR2 FQNEAQ (reference sequence). This CDR3 reads CASSARQGARPNTEAFF. CDR3 nucleotide sequence: TGTGCCAGCAGCGCTCGACAGGGGGCCCGACCGAACACTGAAGCTTTCTTT.

This clonotype was recorded at least ten times. The genes are TRBV28 and TRBJ2-2; TRBD2 might be the D (6 bases). Germline V gene sequence: CDR1 MDHEN, CDR2 SYDVKM. Trimming shortened V by 2 bases and J by 6 bases, and 13 bases separated the two germline ends. The CDR3 totals 15 residues. CDR3 protein: CASSLDGSRSGELFF. The CDR3 coding sequence is TGTGCCAGCAGTTTAGACGGGAGCCGGTCCGGGGAGCTGTTTTTT. The whole variable domain, remainder taken from reference TRBV28 and TRBJ2-2, is DVKVTQSSRYLVKRTGEKVFLECVQDMDHENMFWYRQDPGLGLRLIYFSYDVKMKEKGDIPEGYSVSREKKERFSLILESASTNQTSMYLCASSLDGSRSGELFFGEGSRLTVL.

The table lists this clonotype with many counts. The chain uses TRBV2 and TRBJ1-5, with D uncertain. V was trimmed by 7 bases and J by 5 bases, leaving 18 bases between them. CDR3 length equals 15 residues. Germline V gene lookup returns CDR1 SNHLY and CDR2 FYNNEI. Here the CDR3 reads CASNFDGQLHQPQHF. CDR3 nucleotides: TGTGCCAGCAATTTCGACGGGCAGCTGCATCAGCCCCAGCATTTT.

V is TRBV4-3 and J is TRBJ2-5, with TRBD2 matching over 11 bases. J was trimmed by 4 bases and V by 0 bases; bases with no gene match: 4. The CDR3 is made up of 16 amino acids. Germline loops: CDR1 LGHNA, CDR2 YSLEER. The CDR3 DNA sequence: TGCGCCAGCAGCCAAGATACTAGCGGGAGTAGAGAGACCCAGTACTTC. Amino acid sequence: CASSQDTSGSRETQYF.